The 21 T cell receptor beta chains below come from one sample, sequenced in a study of cytomegalovirus exposure and HLA in healthy donors. Use of 60 Vbeta and 13 Jbeta primers characterized the PCR. TCRdb keeps only in-frame clones here, not all; method: immunoSEQ multiplex PCR. The sample includes some 130,000 clones, more than 8% of them seen just once. The specimen sequenced was PBMCs. Receptors were obtained from a man in his fifties in good health and CMV-seronegative.

This clone was seen repeatedly, ten times or more. CDR3 DNA sequence: TGTGCCAGCAGTGACTCGGAGCGGGGCTCCTACAATGAGCAGTTCTTC. The encoded protein is CASSDSERGSYNEQFF. The V call is TRBV6-4, the J call TRBJ2-1; 7 bases align to TRBD2. This CDR3 region has 16 residues. Germline V gene sequence: CDR1 MRHNA, CDR2 SNTAGT. V dropped 0 bases and J dropped 0; count of bases not matched to a gene: 2.

The CDR3 spells CASSVGGSSYEQYF. In DNA form, the CDR3 reads TGCGCCAGCAGTGTTGGAGGGAGCTCCTACGAGCAGTACTTC. The V call is TRBV10-2, the J call TRBJ2-7, with D perhaps matching TRBD2 (6 bases). CDR3 size: 14 residues. The germline V gene encodes CDR1 WSHSY and CDR2 SAAADI. Trimming left V 4 bases short and J 0 bases short, with 10 bases between.

The rearrangement links TRBV5-1 to TRBJ1-4, with a tentative D call TRBD1 (6 bases). Germline V gene data show CDR1 as SGHRS and CDR2 as YFSETQ. This CDR3 has 18 amino acids. V was cut by 4 bases and J by 7 bases, with 26 bases left in between. The CDR3 reads CASSDVFRTATGVEKLFF. CDR3 DNA: TGCGCCAGCAGCGACGTCTTTCGGACAGCCACCGGGGTTGAAAAACTGTTTTTT.

In its sample, this clone was seen a few times. The chain is built from TRBV14 and TRBJ2-7, with TRBD2 matching 14 bases. Germline CDR1 SGHDN, CDR2 FVKESK. The ends lost 3 bases at V and 6 bases at J; junction bases unmatched: 4. This CDR3 contains 15 residues. CDR3 in DNA: TGTGCCAGCAGCCAGGGACTAGCGGGGGTCGGCGAGCAGTACTTC. Residues: CASSQGLAGVGEQYF.

The V gene is TRBV11-3, the J gene TRBJ1-3; D possibly corresponds to TRBD1 (6 bases). This CDR3 has 17 residues. The germline V gene encodes CDR1 SGHNT and CDR2 YENEEA. The V and J ends lost 4 bases and 0 bases respectively, with 16 bases between them. The DNA of the CDR3 is TGTGCCAGCAGCTCCGGTGGCGGACAGCACTCTGGAAACACCATATATTTT. This encodes CASSSGGGQHSGNTIYF.

This clone showed up just a few times. J is TRBJ2-5 and V is TRBV4-2, with 8 nucleotides matching TRBD2. The germline CDR1 and CDR2 sequences are LGHNA and YNFKEQ. Trimming removed 4 bases from V and 5 bases from J; junction bases left unmatched: 18. CDR3 length: 18 amino acids. As DNA, the CDR3 is TGTGCCAGCAGCCGCAATATACCGGGACTAGGAGAGGGGGAGACCCAGTACTTC. Encoded protein: CASSRNIPGLGEGETQYF.

This clone was found a few times. V usage is TRBV4-1 and J usage is TRBJ2-5, with 11 bases aligning to TRBD2. Trimming at V came to 1 base and at J to 2 bases, leaving 0 bases not matched to a gene. Germline V gene data show CDR1 as MGHRA and CDR2 as YSYEKL. The CDR3 runs to 15 residues. The CDR3 loop reads CASSQGLAGQETQYF. The CDR3 DNA reads as TGCGCCAGCAGCCAAGGACTAGCGGGGCAAGAGACCCAGTACTTC.

V gene TRBV4-1 combines with J gene TRBJ1-2; TRBD1 matches 10 bases. V was clipped by 1 base and J by 1 base; unmatched bases: 3. This CDR3 is 16 amino acids long. Germline CDR1 and CDR2: MGHRA and YSYEKL. Here the CDR3 DNA reads TGCGCCAGCAGCCAAGTAGGGACAGGGGTTAACTATGGCTACACCTTC. It is translated as CASSQVGTGVNYGYTF.

This chain links TRBV11-3 with TRBJ2-3; the D gene is possibly TRBD2 (7 bases). Germline V gene data show CDR1 as SGHNT and CDR2 as YENEEA. V shed 5 bases and J shed 6 bases, with 18 bases lying between them. CDR3 length: 15 amino acids. This CDR3 reads CASSTSGVGGDTQYF. In DNA form, the CDR3 reads TGTGCCAGCAGCACCTCAGGGGTGGGGGGGGATACGCAGTATTTT.

The chain uses TRBV19 and TRBJ2-7, with 8 nucleotides matching TRBD1. The germline CDR1 and CDR2 sequences are LNHDA and SQIVND (reference sequence). V was clipped by 8 bases and J by 4 bases; unmatched bases: 7. The CDR3 runs to 13 residues. CDR3 sequence: CASGRQGSYEQYF. The DNA of the CDR3 is TGTGCCAGTGGAAGACAGGGGAGTTACGAGCAGTACTTC.

The J gene is TRBJ1-1, the V gene TRBV4-1; 10 bases match TRBD1. Per the germline V gene, CDR1 is MGHRA and CDR2 is YSYEKL. The CDR3 is 15 residues long. J was trimmed by 4 bases and V by 1 base; bases with no gene match: 3. The CDR3 bases are TGCGCCAGCAGCCAAGGACAGGGGGCGGGCACTGAAGCTTTCTTT. Translated: CASSQGQGAGTEAFF.

In this sample, this clone turned up a few times. The V and J genes are TRBV5-1 and TRBJ1-1, with a weak D call TRBD1 (5 bases). This CDR3 has 16 amino acids. Germline CDR1 reads SGHRS; CDR2 reads YFSETQ. V lost 4 bases to trimming and J lost 7 bases, with 23 bases between them. The chain's CDR3 is CASSRSGQRYTNEAFF. CDR3 DNA sequence: TGCGCCAGCAGCCGATCAGGGCAGAGGTACACTAATGAAGCTTTCTTT.

The chain carries TRBV13 and TRBJ1-1; the match to TRBD1 covers 7 bases. V lost 4 bases and J lost 1; bases outside the gene matches: 12. Germline V gene sequence: CDR1 PRHDT, CDR2 FYEKMQ (reference sequence). The CDR3 extends over 17 amino acids. This CDR3 reads CASSSDRERGGNTEAFF. CDR3 in DNA: TGTGCCAGCAGCTCAGACAGGGAACGAGGAGGGAACACTGAAGCTTTCTTT.

Only one count was recorded for this clone. The chain links TRBV5-1 to TRBJ2-5; TRBD2 matches at 8 bases. The DNA matches TRBJ2-7 better at its end, which makes the J call doubtful. The V gene's germline CDR1 is SGHRS and CDR2 YFSETQ. This CDR3 is 15 amino acids long. Here the CDR3 reads CASSGWGLETYEQYF. The CDR3, as DNA: TGCGCCAGCAGCGGGTGGGGACTAGAGACCTACGAGCAGTACTTC.

The rearrangement uses TRBV4-2 and TRBJ2-5, with D possibly matching TRBD2 (5 bases). V was cut by 0 bases and J by 4 bases, with 9 bases left in between. Germline CDR1 and CDR2: LGHNA and YNFKEQ. The CDR3 has 14 amino acids. DNA for the CDR3: TGTGCCAGCAGCCAAGATCGGGCGGGAGAGACCCAGTACTTC. Its translation: CASSQDRAGETQYF.

This chain joins TRBV4-1 and TRBJ2-1; TRBD2 aligns across 12 bases. The CDR3 totals 18 residues. V trimming: 0 bases; J trimming: 4 bases; junction bases outside the gene matches: 7. In germline, CDR1 is MGHRA, CDR2 YSYEKL. CDR3 in DNA: TGCGCCAGCAGCCAAGATGGACTAGCGGGGACCCCATACAATGAGCAGTTCTTC. Translating it yields CASSQDGLAGTPYNEQFF.

In this sample, this clone turned up a few times. This rearrangement joins TRBV6-5 to TRBJ2-2; 7 bases map to TRBD2. CDR3 length: 14 amino acids. Losses at the gene ends were 7 bases for V and 4 bases for J; bases not matched to a gene: 6. Germline loops: CDR1 MNHEY, CDR2 SVGAGI. CDR3 in amino acids: CASTPGGITGELFF. The CDR3 bases are TGTGCCAGCACCCCCGGGGGGATCACCGGGGAGCTGTTTTTT.

This clone turned up a few times. Written as DNA, the CDR3 is TGTGCCGGACACAGGGGAACTGGAAACACCATATATTTT. The encoded protein is CAGHRGTGNTIYF. The chain links TRBV30 to TRBJ1-3, with TRBD1 identical over 7 bases. The length of the CDR3 is 13 residues. V dropped 8 bases and J dropped 2; count of bases not matched to a gene: 6. Germline CDR1 reads GTSNPN; CDR2 reads SVGIG (reference sequence). The full variable domain, its missing parts supplied by reference TRBV30 and TRBJ1-3, is SQTIHQWPATLVQPVGSPLSLECTVEGTSNPNLYWYRQAAGRGLQLLFYSVGIGQISSEVPQNLSASRPQDRQFILSSKKLLLSDSGFYLCAGHRGTGNTIYFGEGSWLTVV.

This clone was observed a handful of times. The rearrangement joins TRBV2 to TRBJ2-7; no clear D. This CDR3 region has 14 residues. V shed 1 base and J shed 4 bases, with 11 bases lying between them. Germline lookup yields CDR1 SNHLY and CDR2 FYNNEI. CDR3 sequence: CASSEGLLEYEQYF. Here the CDR3 DNA reads TGTGCCAGCAGTGAAGGGCTACTGGAGTACGAGCAGTACTTC.

This clone was detected a few times. CDR3 in DNA: TGCGCCAGCAGCTTAACTAGCGGGGGAACCTACAATGAGCAGTTCTTC. Translating it yields CASSLTSGGTYNEQFF. The rearrangement joins TRBV5-1 to TRBJ2-1; the match to TRBD2 covers 11 bases. The length of the CDR3 is 16 residues. Germline V gene data show CDR1 as SGHRS and CDR2 as YFSETQ. Trimming removed 2 bases from V and 2 bases from J; junction bases left unmatched: 3.

Comments on this clone: Other DNA sequences of this sample code for an identical CDR3. This chain connects TRBV18 to TRBJ1-1; the match to TRBD1 covers 9 bases. Trimming cost V 3 bases and J 1 base; bases outside gene matches: 3. Germline assignment: CDR1 KGHSH and CDR2 LQKENI. CDR3 length: 15 amino acids. The CDR3: CASSPRTGENTEAFF. Written as DNA, the CDR3 is TGTGCCAGCTCACCCCGGACAGGGGAGAACACTGAAGCTTTCTTT.